What follows are 15 T cell receptor beta chains derived from one specimen sequenced in a study of T cell responses to AZD1222 COVID-19 vaccine. This table comes from immunoSEQ multiplex PCR, and its TCRdb copy is limited to in-frame clones, with some not included. This table has around 67,000 clones, 84% appearing once. Sequenced here: peripheral blood, sampled on day 0 of AZD1222 vaccination. Source of these receptors: an adult in good health.

This clone appeared a few times. J is TRBJ2-1 and V is TRBV11-2, with no clear D. The CDR3 runs to 12 residues. Germline-derived CDR1 and CDR2 are SGHAT and FQNNGV. Trimming took off 6 bases at V and 7 bases at J, with 10 bases between the two ends. DNA for the CDR3: TGTGCCAGCAGTCTCTGGTTGAATGAGCAGTTCTTC. Amino acid sequence: CASSLWLNEQFF.

This chain's CDR3 is CASSSRDRGIYGYTF. DNA for the CDR3: TGTGCCAGCAGCTCCCGGGACAGGGGCATCTATGGCTACACCTTC. This chain connects TRBV3-1 (or the pseudogene TRBV3-2) to TRBJ1-2; 10 bases are a match to TRBD1. From germline, CDR1 is LGHDT and CDR2 YNNKEL (reference sequence). This CDR3 has 15 residues. Trimming at V came to 5 bases and at J to 4 bases, leaving 7 bases not matched to a gene.

The CDR3: CASSTSRRGELFF. For the CDR3, the DNA is TGTGCCAGCAGCACCAGCCGTCGCGGGGAGCTGTTTTTT. The chain uses TRBV12-3 or TRBV12-4 and TRBJ2-2; D gene ambiguous. V lost 6 bases, J lost 7 bases, and 12 bases lay in between. The CDR3 is 13 amino acids.

For this clone: The limits of the CDR3 on the DNA are not certain, so only TCRdb's listed CDR3 is given. This rearrangement joins TRBV25-1 to TRBJ1-5. The CDR3 numbers 14 amino acids, ends counted. Germline CDR1 is MGHDK and CDR2 is SYGVNS. The CDR3 loop reads CANYLCHSNQPQHF.

This clone was recorded only once. The chain couples TRBV11-2 to TRBJ2-1; possibly TRBD1 for D (6 bases). The CDR3 contains 13 residues. The V and J ends lost 2 bases and 8 bases respectively, with 10 bases between them. Germline assignment: CDR1 SGHAT and CDR2 FQNNGV. The chain's CDR3 is CASSLRGSHEQFF. In nucleotides, the CDR3 is TGTGCCAGCAGCTTAAGGGGGAGCCATGAGCAGTTCTTC.

The gene calls are TRBV7-9 and TRBJ2-2; D ambiguous. The CDR3 extends over 12 amino acids. Germline CDR1 SEHNR, CDR2 FQNEAQ (reference sequence). V was shortened by 2 bases and J by 5 bases, with 3 bases between the two germline ends. The CDR3 coding sequence is TGTGCCAGCAGCTTACCTACCGGGGAGCTGTTTTTT. Protein sequence: CASSLPTGELFF.

This chain joins TRBV3-1 (or the pseudogene TRBV3-2) and TRBJ1-1; no reliable D call. V was pared by 1 base and J by 3 bases, with 6 bases between. Germline V lookup: CDR1 LGHDT, CDR2 YNNKEL (reference sequence). This CDR3 has 13 amino acids. The CDR3 sequence: CASSQVGDTEAFF. CDR3 nucleotide sequence: TGTGCCAGCAGCCAAGTCGGGGACACTGAAGCTTTCTTT.

The genes are TRBV6-4 and TRBJ2-3; 9 nucleotides agree with TRBD1. Germline lookup yields CDR1 MRHNA and CDR2 SNTAGT. V was clipped by 6 bases and J by 0 bases; unmatched bases: 4. The CDR3 runs 15 residues. The CDR3 bases are TGTGCCAGCAGCGCCGGGACAGGGAGCACAGATACGCAGTATTTT. Translation: CASSAGTGSTDTQYF.

This clone was recorded once. This chain uses TRBV6-1 with TRBJ2-5, with 12 bases that match TRBD1. This CDR3 spans 16 amino acids. After removal of 2 bases from V and 5 bases from J, the junction contained 6 bases not matched to a gene. Per germline, CDR1 MNHNS and CDR2 SASEGT. CDR3 nucleotide sequence: TGTGCCAGCAGTGAACCGGGACAGGGGGCTCGTGAGACCCAGTACTTC. Encoded protein: CASSEPGQGARETQYF.

This chain joins TRBV6-1 and TRBJ1-1; D gene unclear. Trimming removed 2 bases from V and 3 bases from J, with 10 bases in between. This CDR3 comprises 14 residues. CDR1 and CDR2 from the germline V gene are MNHNS and SASEGT. The CDR3 sequence is CASSESRTDTEAFF. The CDR3 DNA sequence: TGTGCCAGCAGTGAAAGTCGTACGGACACTGAAGCTTTCTTT.

This chain uses TRBV5-1 with TRBJ2-7; 15 bases fit TRBD2. The trim removed 4 bases at V and 1 base at J, leaving 6 bases unmatched. The CDR3 is 17 amino acids. Germline CDR1 is SGHRS and CDR2 is YFSETQ. The CDR3 loop reads CASSLGLAGGKSYEQYF. CDR3 nucleotides: TGCGCCAGCAGCCTAGGACTAGCGGGGGGGAAATCCTACGAGCAGTACTTC.

This sequence joins TRBV3-1 (or the pseudogene TRBV3-2) and TRBJ1-2; 9 bases match TRBD1. This CDR3 is 14 amino acids long. V trimming: 4 bases; J trimming: 4 bases; junction bases outside the gene matches: 4. Germline V gene sequence: CDR1 LGHDT, CDR2 YNNKEL (reference sequence). In nucleotides, the CDR3 is TGTGCCAGCAGCCCAGGACAGGGGCTCTATGGCTACACCTTC. It encodes CASSPGQGLYGYTF.

The chain is built from TRBV3-1 (or the pseudogene TRBV3-2) and TRBJ2-1; D not certain. This CDR3 is 13 amino acids long. V lost 4 bases to trimming and J lost 2 bases, with 6 bases between them. Germline V lookup: CDR1 LGHDT, CDR2 YNNKEL (reference sequence). The CDR3 protein is CASSRVAYNEQFF. DNA for the CDR3: TGTGCCAGCAGCCGGGTAGCCTACAATGAGCAGTTCTTC.

The chain couples TRBV12-5 to TRBJ2-1, with TRBD2 matching 15 bases. The CDR3 has 21 residues. Unmatched junction bases numbered 13, after V lost 4 bases and J lost 0 bases. The germline gives CDR1 LGHNT, CDR2 FRNRAP. CDR3 loop: CASGSNPGLAGGRSSYNEQFF. The CDR3 coding sequence is TGTGCTAGTGGTTCCAACCCCGGACTAGCGGGGGGGCGGAGCTCCTACAATGAGCAGTTCTTC. Full variable domain (remainder filled in from reference TRBV12-5 and TRBJ2-1): DARVTQTPRHKVTEMGQEVTMRCQPILGHNTVFWYRQTMMQGLELLAYFRNRAPLDDSGMPKDRFSAEMPDATLATLKIQPSEPRDSAVYFCASGSNPGLAGGRSSYNEQFFGPGTRLTVL.

The chain carries TRBV5-5 and TRBJ1-1; 7 positions agree with TRBD1. CDR1 is SGHKS, CDR2 YYEKEE, per germline (reference sequence). This CDR3 spans 13 amino acids. The junction had 3 bases not matched to a gene; V was cut back by 2 bases and J by 5 bases. The CDR3 nucleotides are TGTGCCAGCAGCTTCGGGACAGTGACTGAAGCTTTCTTT. Protein: CASSFGTVTEAFF.